This passage covers 30 T cell receptor beta chains from one sample sequenced in a study of T-cell reconstitution after alpha-beta-depleted transplantation in children. The authors prepared the TCRbeta library with unique molecular identifiers. TCRdb re-called the PCR reads through MiXCR, storing one row per CDR3 protein. The sample records approximately 420,000 distinct CDR3 sequences, about a tenth being singletons. Here the sequenced sample was PBMCs from the stem cell graft donor, taken from the stem cell graft. These receptors all stem from a human donor who donated a stem cell graft to a child with acute myeloid leukemia.

The chain recombines TRBV5-1 with TRBJ2-2, with no clear D. The CDR3 consists of 15 residues. The germline V gene encodes CDR1 SGHRS and CDR2 YFSETQ. V lost 7 bases, J lost 0 bases, and 13 bases lay in between. The CDR3 sequence: CASHDQLANTGELFF. The CDR3 DNA follows: TGCGCCAGCCATGACCAGCTCGCGAACACCGGGGAGCTGTTTTTT.

The chain recombines TRBV27 with TRBJ2-2; weak D call: TRBD2 (6 bases). Germline lookup yields CDR1 MNHEY and CDR2 SMNVEV (reference sequence). The CDR3 extends over 14 amino acids. V shed 6 bases and J shed 7 bases, with 15 bases lying between them. The CDR3 loop reads CASSTLSTSGELFF. In DNA, the CDR3 is TGTGCCAGCAGCACCCTATCGACTAGCGGGGAGCTGTTTTTT.

V and J are TRBV4-3 and TRBJ2-7; the D gene could be TRBD1 or TRBD2 (5 bases each). Germline-derived CDR1 and CDR2 are LGHNA and YSLEER. The CDR3 covers 17 residues. Trimming took 1 base from V and 0 from J, leaving 16 bases between them. Here the CDR3 reads CASSQGTPGPSSYEQYF. CDR3 sequence (DNA): TGCGCCAGCAGCCAAGGGACCCCGGGACCCAGCTCCTACGAGCAGTACTTC.

In its sample, this clonotype was seen many times. This chain joins TRBV5-1 and TRBJ2-5, with D hard to call. Deletions cut 0 bases from V and 4 bases from J, with 7 bases between. Germline CDR1 and CDR2: SGHRS and YFSETQ. The CDR3 contains 13 residues. The CDR3: CASSLEVAETQYF. The CDR3 bases are TGCGCCAGCAGCTTGGAGGTTGCAGAGACCCAGTACTTC.

In its sample, this clonotype was seen a few times. This chain joins TRBV20-1 and TRBJ1-5, with D maybe TRBD1 (5 bases). Germline CDR1 reads DFQATT; CDR2 reads SNEGSKA (reference sequence). V shed 3 bases and J shed 7 bases, with 10 bases lying between them. There are 12 residues in the CDR3. In DNA, the CDR3 is TGCAGTGCTAGTGCAGGGAGCCAGCCCCAGCATTTT. Translating it yields CSASAGSQPQHF.

This clonotype was seen a handful of times. The chain combines TRBV10-3 with TRBJ2-5, with TRBD2 identical over 11 bases. CDR1 ENHRY and CDR2 SYGVKD come from the germline V gene. This CDR3 has 16 amino acids. J was trimmed by 1 base and V by 6 bases; bases with no gene match: 7. The CDR3 loop is CAISGGSGRVQETQYF. CDR3 coding DNA: TGTGCCATCAGCGGGGGTAGCGGGAGGGTCCAAGAGACCCAGTACTTC.

This clonotype was recorded a few times. This chain connects TRBV5-1 to TRBJ2-1, with D uncertain. The germline V and J ends were trimmed by 0 bases and 6 bases, with 16 bases remaining between them. CDR3 length: 16 amino acids. CDR1 is SGHRS, CDR2 YFSETQ, per germline. CDR3 residues: CASSLVGQLALNEQFF. CDR3 nucleotides: TGCGCCAGCAGCTTGGTTGGGCAGCTGGCCCTCAATGAGCAGTTCTTC.

This clonotype has more than one count but fewer than ten. This chain uses TRBV5-1 with TRBJ2-2; TRBD1 agrees at 7 bases. This CDR3 region has 15 residues. Per the germline V gene, CDR1 is SGHRS and CDR2 is YFSETQ. V was clipped by 6 bases and J by 2 bases; unmatched bases: 7. This CDR3 reads CASTRTGGNTGELFF. Written as DNA, the CDR3 is TGCGCCAGCACCCGGACAGGCGGAAACACCGGGGAGCTGTTTTTT.

This clonotype occurred many times. This chain uses TRBV20-1 with TRBJ2-2, with TRBD2 matching 12 bases. J was trimmed by 5 bases and V by 4 bases; bases with no gene match: 2. The CDR3 runs to 14 residues. CDR1 and CDR2 from the germline V gene are DFQATT and SNEGSKA (reference sequence). The CDR3 bases are TGCAGTGCTACCGGGACTAGCGGGACCGGGGAGCTGTTTTTT. It is translated as CSATGTSGTGELFF.

This clonotype has a count of ten or more. The chain couples TRBV29-1 to TRBJ1-2; D may be TRBD1 (5 bases). Germline-derived CDR1 and CDR2 are SQVTM and ANQGSEA. The CDR3 extends over 15 amino acids. V was clipped by 0 bases and J by 4 bases, with 15 bases between them. Here the CDR3 reads CSVEDATALSYGYTF. Here the CDR3 DNA reads TGCAGCGTTGAAGATGCGACAGCTTTATCCTATGGCTACACCTTC. Full variable domain (rest looked up from reference TRBV29-1 and TRBJ1-2): SAVISQKPSRDICQRGTSLTIQCQVDSQVTMMFWYRQQPGQSLTLIATANQGSEATYESGFVIDKFPISRPNLTFSTLTVSNMSPEDSSIYLCSVEDATALSYGYTFGSGTRLTVV.

The chain uses TRBV7-9 and TRBJ1-2; TRBD1 matches 7 bases. V was pared by 5 bases and J by 2 bases, with 8 bases of the junction left unmatched. Germline V gene data show CDR1 as SEHNR and CDR2 as FQNEAQ (reference sequence). The CDR3 loop spans 15 amino acids. The CDR3 bases are TGTGCCAGCAGCAAAGGGACAGCCAAAAACTATGGCTACACCTTC. Translated, it gives CASSKGTAKNYGYTF.

The CDR3 loop is CASSPGLKETQYF. In nucleotides, the CDR3 is TGTGCCAGCAGTCCAGGGTTGAAAGAGACCCAGTACTTC. The chain joins TRBV6-6 to TRBJ2-5; D might be TRBD1 (5 bases). V lost 5 bases to trimming and J lost 3 bases, with 10 bases between them. The CDR3 is 13 amino acids. Germline V gene lookup returns CDR1 MNHNY and CDR2 SVGAGI (reference sequence).

This clonotype was detected only a few times. This chain joins TRBV12-3 or TRBV12-4 and TRBJ1-5, with TRBD1 matching over 9 bases. The CDR3 has 17 residues. V trimming: 5 bases; J trimming: 4 bases; junction bases outside the gene matches: 12. CDR3 amino acids: CASSQGPGQGGNQPQHF. CDR3 DNA sequence: TGTGCCAGCAGTCAGGGACCGGGACAGGGAGGGAATCAGCCCCAGCATTTT.

This clonotype has only one observation. The chain carries TRBV7-2 and TRBJ2-7, with D maybe TRBD2 (6 bases). The V end was cut by 2 bases, the J end by 3 bases, with 11 bases between. Germline V lookup: CDR1 SGHTA, CDR2 FQGNSA. This CDR3 contains 14 residues. Here the CDR3 DNA reads TGTGCCAGCAGCTTAACTCCGGGACTCTACGAGCAGTACTTC. It encodes CASSLTPGLYEQYF.

This clonotype appeared a few times. The chain combines TRBV20-1 with TRBJ2-5; no firm D call. The CDR3 extends over 18 amino acids. The V gene lost 6 bases and the J gene lost 4 bases, with 30 bases spanning the gap. The V gene's germline CDR1 is DFQATT and CDR2 SNEGSKA (reference sequence). Here the CDR3 DNA reads TGCAGTGCCCAAGTCCCCCTGGGTCAGTTTCGGGTCCGAGAGACCCAGTACTTC. Its translation: CSAQVPLGQFRVRETQYF.

V and J are TRBV7-2 and TRBJ2-5, with TRBD2 matching over 7 bases. This CDR3 contains 15 residues. Trimming took 5 bases from V and 2 from J; bases not matched to a gene: 8. Germline V gene lookup returns CDR1 SGHTA and CDR2 FQGNSA. The chain's CDR3 is CASSQLGGGQETQYF. As DNA, the CDR3 is TGTGCCAGCAGCCAGTTGGGCGGGGGACAAGAGACCCAGTACTTC.

The chain couples TRBV11-2 to TRBJ2-5; D remains unclear. The V and J ends lost 2 bases and 0 bases respectively, with 16 bases between them. The CDR3 runs to 17 residues. Germline CDR1 is SGHAT and CDR2 is FQNNGV. The CDR3 bases are TGTGCCAGCAGCTTAAGTCCCCTCGGCGGAGACCAAGAGACCCAGTACTTC. Amino acid sequence: CASSLSPLGGDQETQYF.

V gene TRBV30 combines with J gene TRBJ2-7; 8 bases map to TRBD2. Germline CDR1 and CDR2: GTSNPN and SVGIG (reference sequence). CDR3 length: 15 amino acids. The V segment lost 0 bases and the J segment 4 bases; nucleotides outside the gene matches: 8. The chain's CDR3 is CAWSVKLAGFYEQYF. CDR3 coding DNA: TGTGCCTGGAGTGTAAAGCTAGCGGGCTTTTACGAGCAGTACTTC.

A few counts support this clonotype. This rearrangement joins TRBV29-1 to TRBJ2-1; 8 nucleotides agree with TRBD2. Per germline, CDR1 SQVTM and CDR2 ANQGSEA. This CDR3 has 13 residues. Unmatched junction bases numbered 6, after V lost 4 bases and J lost 7 bases. The CDR3 DNA is TGCAGCGTTGTTCCGGGAGGGCCAAATGAGCAGTTCTTC. Protein: CSVVPGGPNEQFF.

The gene calls are TRBV6-5 and TRBJ1-1, with a weak D call TRBD1 (6 bases). Per the germline V gene, CDR1 is MNHEY and CDR2 is SVGAGI. The CDR3 covers 15 residues. The V end lost 0 bases, the J end lost 6 bases, and 14 bases lay between the germline ends. The CDR3 reads CASSYSWGRGAEAFF. The CDR3 coding sequence is TGTGCCAGCAGTTACTCGTGGGGGAGGGGGGCTGAAGCTTTCTTT.

The sample holds a few counts of this clonotype. The genes are TRBV4-2 and TRBJ2-3, with D perhaps being TRBD1 or TRBD2 (5 bases each). There are 15 residues in the CDR3. From germline, CDR1 is LGHNA and CDR2 YNFKEQ. Trimming left V 0 bases short and J 2 bases short, with 9 bases between. The CDR3 DNA reads TGTGCCAGCAGCCAAGAGGGGGATCACACAGATACGCAGTATTTT. Encoded protein: CASSQEGDHTDTQYF.

The chain combines TRBV18 with TRBJ1-6; D perhaps matches TRBD1 (5 bases). V gave up 3 bases and J gave up 7 bases, with 10 bases separating them. Germline V gene data show CDR1 as KGHSH and CDR2 as LQKENI. The CDR3 covers 14 residues. The CDR3 DNA is TGTGCCAGCTCACCCCAGGGTGGAAATTCACCCCTCCACTTT. Amino acids: CASSPQGGNSPLHF.

This clonotype was seen repeatedly, ten times or more. The rearrangement links TRBV11-2 to TRBJ2-3; D tentatively fits TRBD1 or TRBD2 (5 bases each). The V gene's germline CDR1 is SGHAT and CDR2 FQNNGV. The V end lost 6 bases, the J end lost 2 bases, and 21 bases lay between the germline ends. This CDR3 region has 17 residues. CDR3 sequence: CASRRPGTGKITDTQYF. CDR3 in DNA: TGTGCCAGCAGACGTCCTGGGACGGGGAAAATCACAGATACGCAGTATTTT. The variable domain in full, completed from reference TRBV11-2 and TRBJ2-3, reads EAGVAQSPRYKIIEKRQSVAFWCNPISGHATLYWYQQILGQGPKLLIQFQNNGVVDDSQLPKDRFSAERLKGVDSTLKIQPAKLEDSAVYLCASRRPGTGKITDTQYFGPGTRLTVL.

This clonotype was counted a few times. This chain connects TRBV19 to TRBJ2-5; 7 bases fit TRBD2. V lost 6 bases, J lost 7 bases, and 8 bases stayed unmatched. Germline V gene data show CDR1 as LNHDA and CDR2 as SQIVND (reference sequence). The CDR3 length is 13 residues. The DNA of the CDR3 is TGTGCCAGTAGATCGGGGGGACCGGGGACCCAGTACTTC. This translates into CASRSGGPGTQYF.

This clonotype came up many times. The genes are TRBV7-2 and TRBJ2-7; possibly TRBD2 for D (7 bases). The CDR3 loop spans 16 amino acids. Germline loops: CDR1 SGHTA, CDR2 FQGNSA. V lost 0 bases and J lost 4, with 16 bases in between. DNA of the CDR3: TGTGCCAGCAGCTTAGCGGGGGGGCCCCGCGGTTACGAGCAGTACTTC. It yields the protein CASSLAGGPRGYEQYF.

This clonotype was picked up a small number of times. This chain connects TRBV20-1 to TRBJ1-3; D gene unclear. Trimming stripped 5 bases from V and 1 base from J, with 12 bases between. CDR1 and CDR2 (germline): DFQATT, SNEGSKA (reference sequence). The CDR3 covers 14 residues. The CDR3 here is CSAPDRWSGNTIYF. The CDR3 bases are TGCAGTGCTCCCGATAGGTGGTCTGGAAACACCATATATTTT.

About this clonotype itself: Being one base from a much bigger clone, this may be a read error. In DNA form, the CDR3 reads TGCTGTGCTAGAGATGCTAGCGGGAGGGATACGCAGTATTTT. This codes for CCARDASGRDTQYF. The rearrangement links TRBV20-1 to TRBJ2-3; 11 bases are a match to TRBD2. Per germline, CDR1 DFQATT and CDR2 SNEGSKA (reference sequence). The CDR3 runs 14 residues.

CDR3 region: CSAVWGARVEQFF. In nucleotides, the CDR3 is TGCAGTGCTGTCTGGGGGGCGCGGGTAGAGCAGTTCTTC. The genes are TRBV20-1 and TRBJ2-1; tentatively, D is TRBD1 or TRBD2 (6 bases each). With 5 bases removed from V and 10 bases from J, the gap between germline ends came to 18 bases. Looked up from germline, CDR1 is DFQATT and CDR2 is SNEGSKA (reference sequence). This CDR3 comprises 13 residues.

This clonotype was recorded a few times. One end of the junction varies from germline; a read error may be responsible. V usage is TRBV20-1 and J usage is TRBJ2-5; D is unresolved. Germline CDR1 is DFQATT and CDR2 is SNEGSKA (reference sequence). The CDR3 sequence is 13 residues long. The CDR3 DNA sequence: TGCAGTGGGCCCGACGAGCGAGCAGAGACCCAGCACTTC. It is translated as CSGPDERAETQHF.

This clonotype was detected many times. The J gene is TRBJ1-2, the V gene TRBV5-1, with D hard to call. Germline V CDR1 and CDR2: SGHRS, YFSETQ. The CDR3 consists of 13 residues. V lost 3 bases, J lost 4 bases, and 10 bases lay in between. The CDR3 loop is CASSSVPAYGYTF. Written as DNA, the CDR3 is TGCGCCAGCAGCTCTGTCCCTGCCTATGGCTACACCTTC.